The rows below give T cell receptor beta chains drawn from one sample of a study of OX40 agonist ivuxolimab in advanced cancers. Produced via immunoSEQ multiplex PCR; TCRdb's table is partial and in-frame only. The profile shows about 15,000 clones, about 60% of them singletons. Sequenced material: CD4+ or CD8+ T cells sorted from blood, taken in a trial of the OX40 agonist ivuxolimab. Receptor source: an adult with an advanced solid tumor such as melanoma, head and neck, liver or kidney cancer. Both conserved end residues are part of each CDR3.

v_call cdr3_aa
TRBV13 CASSPGTGGKLFF
TRBV5-1 CASSLSGGANYGYTF
TRBV4-1 CASSQVAGRHTEAFF
TRBV11-2 CASSPRVALGDTQYF
TRBV5-8 CASSLSGGQGGGTGELFF
TRBV5-4 CATTLLAGGNEQFF
TRBV7-6 CASSLEVGHATDTQYF
TRBV11-2 CASSPDGGVETQYF
TRBV9 CASSVGEGEQFF
TRBV30 CAWRDGDVWNTEAFF
TRBV7-8 CASSLGLRGPNYGYTF
TRBV5-6 CASSLGGTGASYDYGYTF
TRBV10-2 CASSESGYEQYF
TRBV7-9 CASSWLVGEDEQFF
TRBV2 CAGGQGAIGYTF
TRBV13 CASSLERGSRTEETQYF
TRBV7-6 CASSLETGYNQPQHF
TRBV13 CASSFRAGGTNSYEQYF
TRBV5-1 CASSLAGVLNTEAFF
TRBV2 CASYSGAGGFEQYF